This T cell receptor (beta chain) was sequenced during a study of Graves' ophthalmopathy and Graves' hyperthyroidism. Study details: The authors defined stable hyperthyroidism as no ophthalmopathy within 18 months of follow-up. Study-wide results and limits: The model's ophthalmopathy progression predictions had less than 71% sensitivity and 72% to 80% specificity.

Germline assignment: CDR1 SGHRS and CDR2 YFSETQ. CDR3 length: 14 residues. Hyperthyroidism in these 18- to 65-year-old patients was newly diagnosed, lasting under 2 months. The authors diagnosed from clinical symptoms, serum thyroxine, TRAb, thyroid ultrasound and orbital computed tomography. A note on this clonotype: Its target is unknown. Compared with germline, one end of the junction differs, possibly owing to a read error.

RNA transcripts were the source from which TCR beta CDR3 regions were amplified. An initial RT-PCR round employing HTBI primers preceded a second-round multiplex PCR. One entry per CDR3 protein, called by TCRdb with MiXCR from the multiplex PCR reads. The sample includes about 550,000 distinct CDR3 sequences, 35% to 45% of them seen just once. Sequencing input: peripheral blood or thyroid tissue (not recorded which). The receptor was isolated from an adult man with Graves' hyperthyroidism. V usage is TRBV5-1 and J usage is TRBJ1-2; tentatively, D is TRBD1 (5 bases). The CDR3: CASSFGGAGYGYTF. In DNA form, the CDR3 reads TGTGCCAGCAGCTTCGGAGGGGCGGGGTATGGCTACACCTTC.